This record concerns one T cell receptor (beta chain) sequence. No antigen is known for it. These data come from a study of cytomegalovirus exposure and HLA in healthy donors. The overall study: Out of fewer than 400 genotyped donors, about 84% belonged to the Caucasian-associated ancestry cluster. Study outcomes and limitations: Cytomegalovirus-associated status was assigned to approximately 160 TCR beta chains. For presence/absence analyses, sequencing depth was assumed to be roughly uniform across donors.

Germline V CDR1 and CDR2: MNHEY, SMNVEV (reference sequence). Unmatched junction bases numbered 5, after V lost 0 bases and J lost 5 bases. CDR3 length equals 16 residues. 60 Vbeta and 13 Jbeta primers were used in PCR. TCRdb's table, derived via immunoSEQ multiplex PCR, lists solely in-frame clones and lacks some. The sample consists of 90,000 to 120,000 clones, around a tenth of them appearing once. The chain has TRBV27 and TRBJ2-1; 9 bases match TRBD2. This sequence originates from a man between 40 and 49 years old in good health and CMV-seropositive. The sample consisted of PBMCs. The CDR3 region has the DNA TGTGCCAGCAGTTTATCGGCGGGAGGGCGGGACAATGAGCAGTTCTTC. This encodes CASSLSAGGRDNEQFF.